A selection of T cell receptor beta chains follows, all from one sample in a study of T cell responses to AZD1222 COVID-19 vaccine. Generated by immunoSEQ multiplex PCR, the TCRdb table keeps only in-frame clones and is missing some. This sample has about 160,000 clones, with about 91% found just once. Sequencing was performed on peripheral blood, taken on day 0 of AZD1222 vaccination. The receptors here all came from an adult in good health. Each CDR3 is given with its conserved first and last residue. Fields, in order: D gene, CDR3 length, J gene, V gene, clone size, CDR3 protein, CDR3 DNA. The D gene is left open where the match is weak. Rows may omit the clone size; those that give it use once, few, many or a size class.

D gene: NA
CDR3 length: 16
J gene: TRBJ1-1
V gene: TRBV6-5
clone size: NA
CDR3 protein: CASSSSYVVLNTEAFF
CDR3 DNA: TGTGCCAGCAGTTCCTCTTATGTAGTGTTGAACACTGAAGCTTTCTTT

D gene: TRBD2
CDR3 length: 14
J gene: TRBJ2-3
V gene: TRBV29-1
clone size: NA
CDR3 protein: CSVDAGVGTDTQYF
CDR3 DNA: TGCAGCGTTGACGCGGGGGTCGGCACAGATACGCAGTATTTT

D gene: TRBD2
CDR3 length: 16
J gene: TRBJ2-7
V gene: TRBV7-2
clone size: NA
CDR3 protein: CASSKRGLAGGYEQYF
CDR3 DNA: TGTGCCAGCAGCAAAAGAGGGCTAGCGGGGGGCTACGAGCAGTACTTC

D gene: TRBD1
CDR3 length: 15
J gene: TRBJ2-2
V gene: TRBV28
clone size: NA
CDR3 protein: CASAVGTGVTGELFF
CDR3 DNA: TGTGCCAGTGCGGTGGGGACAGGGGTCACCGGGGAGCTGTTTTTT

D gene: NA
CDR3 length: 13
J gene: TRBJ1-3
V gene: TRBV11-3
clone size: NA
CDR3 protein: CASSPRSGNTIYF
CDR3 DNA: TGTGCCAGCAGCCCGAGGTCGGGAAACACCATATATTTT

D gene: NA
CDR3 length: 11
J gene: TRBJ1-1
V gene: TRBV29-1
clone size: once
CDR3 protein: CSVDLAGEAFF
CDR3 DNA: TGCAGCGTTGACCTCGCCGGTGAAGCTTTCTTT

D gene: NA
CDR3 length: 14
J gene: TRBJ2-1
V gene: TRBV11-3
clone size: NA
CDR3 protein: CASSLGQTYNEQFF
CDR3 DNA: TGTGCCAGCAGCTTAGGGCAGACATACAATGAGCAGTTCTTC

D gene: TRBD1
CDR3 length: 13
J gene: TRBJ1-2
V gene: TRBV27
clone size: NA
CDR3 protein: CASSYTGGGGYTF
CDR3 DNA: TGTGCCAGCAGTTATACAGGGGGAGGTGGCTACACCTTC

D gene: TRBD2
CDR3 length: 18
J gene: TRBJ2-7
V gene: TRBV4-3
clone size: NA
CDR3 protein: CASSQERGLAGVSYEQYF
CDR3 DNA: TGCGCCAGCAGCCAAGAGAGGGGGCTAGCGGGAGTGTCCTACGAGCAGTACTTC

D gene: NA
CDR3 length: 16
J gene: TRBJ2-1
V gene: TRBV15
clone size: NA
CDR3 protein: CATSRVRISSQNEQFF
CDR3 DNA: TGTGCCACCAGCAGAGTTCGTATATCCTCCCAGAATGAGCAGTTCTTC

D gene: NA
CDR3 length: 13
J gene: TRBJ1-1
V gene: TRBV12-3/TRBV12-4
clone size: NA
CDR3 protein: CASSFGTLSEAFF
CDR3 DNA: TGTGCCAGCAGCTTCGGCACTCTCTCTGAAGCTTTCTTT

D gene: NA
CDR3 length: 11
J gene: TRBJ1-1
V gene: TRBV19
clone size: NA
CDR3 protein: CASSRGLIAFF
CDR3 DNA: TGTGCCAGTAGTAGGGGGCTGATAGCTTTCTTT

D gene: NA
CDR3 length: 15
J gene: TRBJ1-4
V gene: TRBV21-1
clone size: NA
CDR3 protein: CASSFRRADPGKLFF
CDR3 DNA: TGTGCCAGCAGCTTCCGAAGGGCGGACCCAGGGAAACTGTTTTTT

D gene: TRBD1
CDR3 length: 15
J gene: TRBJ1-5
V gene: TRBV19
clone size: NA
CDR3 protein: CASEGTGYSNQPQHF
CDR3 DNA: TGTGCCAGTGAGGGGACAGGCTATAGCAATCAGCCCCAGCATTTT

D gene: NA
CDR3 length: 15
J gene: TRBJ2-7
V gene: TRBV6-2/TRBV6-3
clone size: NA
CDR3 protein: CASCQAGTEIYEQYF
CDR3 DNA: TGTGCCAGCTGCCAGGCCGGGACCGAGATCTACGAGCAGTACTTC

D gene: NA
CDR3 length: 16
J gene: TRBJ1-1
V gene: TRBV4-3
clone size: NA
CDR3 protein: CASSQGGNGAGTEAFF
CDR3 DNA: TGCGCCAGCAGCCAAGGGGGGAACGGGGCGGGCACTGAAGCTTTCTTT

D gene: NA
CDR3 length: 17
J gene: TRBJ2-2
V gene: TRBV7-9
clone size: few
CDR3 protein: CASTSTLDTPNTGELFF
CDR3 DNA: TGTGCCAGCACCAGCACGCTTGACACTCCGAACACCGGGGAGCTGTTTTTT

D gene: TRBD1
CDR3 length: 13
J gene: TRBJ2-1
V gene: TRBV18
clone size: NA
CDR3 protein: CASSKGTGNEQFF
CDR3 DNA: TGTGCCAGCTCAAAAGGGACAGGGAATGAGCAGTTCTTC

D gene: TRBD1
CDR3 length: 16
J gene: TRBJ1-2
V gene: TRBV2
clone size: NA
CDR3 protein: CASSWTGSPFNYGYTF
CDR3 DNA: TGTGCCAGCAGTTGGACAGGGTCCCCCTTCAACTATGGCTACACCTTC

D gene: NA
CDR3 length: 15
J gene: TRBJ1-5
V gene: TRBV18
clone size: NA
CDR3 protein: CASSLSSPRNQPQHF
CDR3 DNA: TGTGCCAGCTCACTCTCATCTCCCCGCAATCAGCCCCAGCATTTT

D gene: NA
CDR3 length: 13
J gene: TRBJ2-3
V gene: TRBV4-3
clone size: NA
CDR3 protein: CASSQEYVDTQYF
CDR3 DNA: TGCGCCAGCAGCCAAGAGTATGTAGATACGCAGTATTTT

D gene: TRBD2
CDR3 length: 16
J gene: TRBJ2-1
V gene: TRBV13
clone size: NA
CDR3 protein: CASSLSVLAGRNEQFF
CDR3 DNA: TGTGCCAGCAGCCTGTCGGTACTAGCGGGGCGAAATGAGCAGTTCTTC

D gene: NA
CDR3 length: 16
J gene: TRBJ1-2
V gene: TRBV9
clone size: NA
CDR3 protein: CASSVSLTGAGSGYTF
CDR3 DNA: TGTGCCAGCAGCGTATCCTTGACAGGTGCAGGGAGTGGCTACACCTTC

D gene: TRBD2
CDR3 length: 16
J gene: TRBJ2-5
V gene: TRBV3-1/TRBV3-2
clone size: NA
CDR3 protein: CASSRLAGGAGETQYF
CDR3 DNA: TGTGCCAGCAGCCGCCTAGCGGGGGGGGCAGGGGAGACCCAGTACTTC

D gene: NA
CDR3 length: 16
J gene: TRBJ2-6
V gene: TRBV11-2
clone size: NA
CDR3 protein: CASSISGLGGANVLTF
CDR3 DNA: TGTGCCAGCAGCATCTCAGGGTTAGGTGGGGCCAACGTCCTGACTTTC

D gene: NA
CDR3 length: 13
J gene: TRBJ2-1
V gene: TRBV3-1/TRBV3-2
clone size: NA
CDR3 protein: CASSQAAVNEQFF
CDR3 DNA: TGTGCCAGCAGCCAAGCGGCGGTGAATGAGCAGTTCTTC

D gene: TRBD1
CDR3 length: 15
J gene: TRBJ1-2
V gene: TRBV23-1
clone size: NA
CDR3 protein: CASSPTGPLNYGYTF
CDR3 DNA: TGCGCCAGCAGTCCGACAGGGCCCCTCAACTATGGCTACACCTTC

D gene: TRBD1
CDR3 length: 15
J gene: TRBJ2-6
V gene: TRBV5-4
clone size: NA
CDR3 protein: CASSGTGIGANVLTF
CDR3 DNA: TGTGCCAGCAGCGGGACAGGGATTGGGGCCAACGTCCTGACTTTC

D gene: TRBD2
CDR3 length: 15
J gene: TRBJ2-3
V gene: TRBV11-2
clone size: NA
CDR3 protein: CASSYSGGAMDTQYF
CDR3 DNA: TGTGCCAGCAGCTATAGCGGGGGGGCCATGGATACGCAGTATTTT

D gene: NA
CDR3 length: 15
J gene: TRBJ1-5
V gene: TRBV7-6
clone size: few
CDR3 protein: CASSLDGNSNQPQHF
CDR3 DNA: TGTGCCAGCAGCTTGGACGGTAATAGCAATCAGCCCCAGCATTTT

D gene: TRBD1
CDR3 length: 15
J gene: TRBJ1-4
V gene: TRBV9
clone size: NA
CDR3 protein: CASSPETGGNEKLFF
CDR3 DNA: TGTGCCAGCAGCCCCGAGACAGGGGGAAATGAAAAACTGTTTTTT

D gene: TRBD2
CDR3 length: 20
J gene: TRBJ2-7
V gene: TRBV7-3
clone size: NA
CDR3 protein: CASSRGRTSGREGLDEEQYF
CDR3 DNA: TGTGCCAGCAGCCGGGGGCGGACTAGCGGGAGGGAAGGTCTAGATGAGGAGCAGTACTTC

D gene: NA
CDR3 length: 12
J gene: TRBJ2-1
V gene: TRBV12-5
clone size: NA
CDR3 protein: CASGFDSHEQFF
CDR3 DNA: TGTGCTAGTGGTTTCGATTCACATGAGCAGTTCTTC

D gene: NA
CDR3 length: 13
J gene: TRBJ2-4
V gene: TRBV28
clone size: NA
CDR3 protein: CASSPDWGDIQYF
CDR3 DNA: TGTGCCAGCAGCCCGGACTGGGGCGACATTCAGTACTTC

D gene: NA
CDR3 length: 15
J gene: TRBJ2-7
V gene: TRBV29-1
clone size: NA
CDR3 protein: CSVVAAEGAPYEQYF
CDR3 DNA: TGCAGCGTTGTCGCTGCGGAAGGGGCCCCCTACGAGCAGTACTTC

D gene: NA
CDR3 length: 13
J gene: TRBJ2-4
V gene: TRBV4-1
clone size: NA
CDR3 protein: CASSQDQGDIQYF
CDR3 DNA: TGCGCCAGCAGCCAAGATCAGGGAGACATTCAGTACTTC

D gene: TRBD1
CDR3 length: 14
J gene: TRBJ2-1
V gene: TRBV2
clone size: NA
CDR3 protein: CASGGQRGFNEQFF
CDR3 DNA: TGTGCCAGCGGGGGACAGCGAGGTTTCAATGAGCAGTTCTTC

D gene: NA
CDR3 length: 13
J gene: TRBJ1-1
V gene: TRBV6-5
clone size: NA
CDR3 protein: CASTYTGNTEAFF
CDR3 DNA: TGTGCCAGCACTTACACTGGGAACACTGAAGCTTTCTTT

D gene: NA
CDR3 length: 12
J gene: TRBJ1-5
V gene: TRBV19
clone size: NA
CDR3 protein: CASMGEGQPQHF
CDR3 DNA: TGTGCCAGTATGGGGGAGGGTCAGCCCCAGCATTTT

D gene: NA
CDR3 length: 14
J gene: TRBJ1-1
V gene: TRBV6-5
clone size: NA
CDR3 protein: CASSYLGLNTEAFF
CDR3 DNA: TGTGCCAGCAGTTACCTTGGTTTAAACACTGAAGCTTTCTTT

D gene: NA
CDR3 length: 13
J gene: TRBJ1-4
V gene: TRBV12-3/TRBV12-4
clone size: NA
CDR3 protein: CASSPTLNEKLFF
CDR3 DNA: TGTGCCAGCAGTCCGACCCTAAATGAAAAACTGTTTTTT

D gene: NA
CDR3 length: 15
J gene: TRBJ2-3
V gene: TRBV7-6
clone size: NA
CDR3 protein: CASSLNLASTDTQYF
CDR3 DNA: TGTGCCAGCAGCTTAAACCTAGCAAGCACAGATACGCAGTATTTT

D gene: TRBD1
CDR3 length: 16
J gene: TRBJ2-1
V gene: TRBV4-1
clone size: once
CDR3 protein: CASSQPRDREYNEQFF
CDR3 DNA: TGCGCCAGCAGCCAACCTAGGGACAGGGAATACAATGAGCAGTTCTTC

D gene: NA
CDR3 length: 15
J gene: TRBJ2-7
V gene: TRBV21-1
clone size: NA
CDR3 protein: CASSTGTGALWEQYF
CDR3 DNA: TGTGCCAGCAGCACAGGGACAGGGGCCCTCTGGGAGCAGTACTTC

D gene: TRBD1
CDR3 length: 12
J gene: TRBJ1-2
V gene: TRBV7-2
clone size: NA
CDR3 protein: CASRRQGRGYTF
CDR3 DNA: TGTGCCAGCAGGAGACAGGGGCGCGGCTACACCTTC

D gene: TRBD1
CDR3 length: 17
J gene: TRBJ1-5
V gene: TRBV27
clone size: NA
CDR3 protein: CASSLFQGEGGNQPQHF
CDR3 DNA: TGTGCCAGCAGTTTATTTCAGGGGGAGGGAGGCAATCAGCCCCAGCATTTT

D gene: NA
CDR3 length: 16
J gene: TRBJ2-1
V gene: TRBV5-1
clone size: NA
CDR3 protein: CASSLVGGTPYNEQFF
CDR3 DNA: TGCGCCAGCAGCTTGGTGGGCGGGACTCCTTACAATGAGCAGTTCTTC

D gene: TRBD1
CDR3 length: 16
J gene: TRBJ2-5
V gene: TRBV11-2
clone size: NA
CDR3 protein: CASSLDPRTGEETQYF
CDR3 DNA: TGTGCCAGCAGCTTAGATCCCAGGACAGGGGAAGAGACCCAGTACTTC

D gene: NA
CDR3 length: 11
J gene: TRBJ1-1
V gene: TRBV5-6
clone size: NA
CDR3 protein: CASSFRVEAFF
CDR3 DNA: TGTGCCAGCAGCTTCAGGGTAGAAGCTTTCTTT

D gene: NA
CDR3 length: 21
J gene: TRBJ1-1
V gene: TRBV14
clone size: NA
CDR3 protein: CASSPWAWFAGQRSESAEAFF
CDR3 DNA: TGTGCCAGCAGCCCCTGGGCGTGGTTCGCAGGACAGAGATCCGAAAGCGCTGAAGCTTTCTTT

D gene: TRBD1
CDR3 length: 15
J gene: TRBJ1-6
V gene: TRBV5-1
clone size: NA
CDR3 protein: CASSFGTGETSPLHF
CDR3 DNA: TGCGCCAGCAGCTTCGGGACAGGCGAAACCTCACCCCTCCACTTT

D gene: NA
CDR3 length: 12
J gene: TRBJ2-7
V gene: TRBV12-3/TRBV12-4
clone size: NA
CDR3 protein: CASSPSEYEQYF
CDR3 DNA: TGTGCCAGCAGTCCGTCCGAATACGAGCAGTACTTC

D gene: TRBD2
CDR3 length: 16
J gene: TRBJ2-1
V gene: TRBV11-1
clone size: NA
CDR3 protein: CASSTPGTSGTYEQFF
CDR3 DNA: TGTGCCAGCAGCACTCCCGGGACTAGCGGTACTTATGAGCAGTTCTTC

D gene: NA
CDR3 length: 15
J gene: TRBJ1-1
V gene: TRBV7-9
clone size: NA
CDR3 protein: CASSRSMSENTEAFF
CDR3 DNA: TGTGCCAGCAGCCGAAGCATGTCAGAGAACACTGAAGCTTTCTTT